The source of this T cell receptor (beta chain) is a study of CD8+ T cells in alopecia areata. Isolation of CD4+ and CD8+ T cells from PBMCs was achieved by sorting. The CDR3 contains 12 residues. Germline CDR1 and CDR2: SQVTM and ANQGSEA. Trimming took 6 bases from V and 3 from J, leaving 11 bases between them. Study-wide results and limits: Sharing of TCRs across patients appeared less clear than in mice, possibly for HLA-related reasons.

Remarks on this clone: Its specificity is unknown.

Extraction of RNA preceded its reverse transcription into cDNA, which served as the sequencing template. Assay used: immunoSEQ multiplex PCR; TCRdb lists only in-frame clones, some missing. The table lists 150,000 or so clones, around 54% of them singletons. The material sequenced was CD4+ T cells sorted from blood. This chain uses TRBV29-1 with TRBJ1-2; D is unclear. This receptor was obtained from a human donor in good health. This CDR3 is CSVGDKDYGYTF. DNA for the CDR3: TGCAGCGTCGGCGACAAGGACTATGGCTACACCTTC.